This paragraph reports one TCR beta chain. It has no known antigen specificity. No much larger clonotype is one base removed from it; base qualities were not supplied. The CDR3 regions of human TCRbeta chains were analyzed by immunosequencing. For the original study's pipeline: TCRs in the repertoires were matched against a reference library of SARS-CoV-2-specific TCRs that had been generated with the MIRA antigen-specificity platform. Breadth meant the fraction of unique TCRs that were SARS-CoV-2-associated, whereas depth meant the fraction of total T cells that were SARS-CoV-2-associated. Each spike-specific TCR was assigned to its reactive spike region and to a CD4 or CD8 class using the MIRA data. Log10-transformed breadth and depth values were compared by one-way ANOVA with Sidak's multiple comparisons tests. Imported from immuneACCESS, the table was reduced by TCRdb to in-frame sequences with V and J called. These copies leave out some clones; in studies compared against another copy, an unresolved V gene accounts for under half, and the cause of the remainder is not known. For V, J and clone size, that table is used; D and trimming come from the DNA. The sample table holds approximately 77,000 clones, of which 80% to 90% were seen once. The biggest ten clones account for about 3% of the sample.

This entry belongs to a study of T cell responses to AZD1222 COVID-19 vaccine (dated by TCRdb to the early 2020s). For the study in its entirety: A total of approximately 240 trial participants underwent TCR sequencing, of whom about 200 had received two doses of AZD1222 and roughly 26 had received two doses of the MenACWY control vaccine. Enrollment into the trials was organized by age into subgroups of 18-55, 56-69 and 70-plus years, and those subgroups contained approximately 160, 26 and 62 TCR-sequenced participants, respectively. Beyond this particular receptor, the publication reports: After two AZD1222 doses, both the breadth and the depth of spike-specific TCRs were significantly higher than at day 0 and than in MenACWY recipients. In the small 56-69-year group, the increase in depth fell short of significance, most likely because of low power. Because no day 14 peak-response samples were available, repertoires were characterized only after the peak T cell response. Only a handful of AZD1222 recipients were SARS-CoV-2 seropositive at baseline, limiting conclusions about previously exposed vaccinees. Reportedly, close to half of the unique spike-specific TCRs recognized epitopes lying outside the regions that are mutated in the B.1.351 and B.1.1.7 variants. Most participants were white British and females outnumbered males, and the authors suggested that clonal diversity may have been underestimated. Vaccine-associated CD4 TCRs spanned the whole spike protein, with dominant responses in regions 160-218 and 743-854.

The time point label for this specimen denotes: about 28 days (+/-7) after the second vaccine dose. AZD1222 recipients with second doses at about 4 weeks or about 12 weeks were pooled, because spike-specific TCR depth and breadth did not differ between schedules. The vaccinee samples were drawn from two UK trials, COV001 and COV002, one of which was a single-blind randomized controlled phase 2/3 trial testing AZD1222 (ChAdOx1 nCoV-19) in healthy adults. Trial participant PBMC samples were collected at day 0 and day 28 after the second dose for TCRbeta chain sequencing. The germline V gene gives CDR1 as MNHNS and CDR2 as SASEGT. Spanning cysteine to phenylalanine, the CDR3 consists of 15 amino acids. Kept here is only the CDR3 DNA, which spans 45 bases and is read in frame from base 1. V gives up 3 bases and J gives up 2 bases, and the segment between their germline ends measures 11 bases.

The material sequenced was peripheral blood, taken 28 days after the second AZD1222 dose. The source of this sequence is an adult who received the AZD1222 COVID-19 vaccine. Rearrangement joined TRBV6-1 to TRBJ1-5; there is no confident call for the D gene. The sequence in DNA is TGTGCCAGCAGTGATGGTATATTGGGCAATCAGCCCCAGCATTTT. Translated, it gives CASSDGILGNQPQHF.